This TCR beta chain was retrieved from a study of identical twins. MiXCR was run by TCRdb on the 5' RACE reads, yielding one entry per CDR3 protein. The sample includes roughly 750,000 distinct CDR3 sequences, 20% to 25% seen only once; the top ten take 4% to 5.5%. This CDR3 is built from 16 residues. J was trimmed by 3 bases and V by 7 bases; bases with no gene match: 11. Germline loops: CDR1 MNHNS, CDR2 SASEGT. The sample was also reused in another study, on T cells expressing NK-cell markers.

The sequence was obtained from a woman younger than 35 in good health. The chain recombines TRBV6-1 with TRBJ2-2; 7 bases fit TRBD2. The sequenced sample was PBMCs. CDR3 residues: CASTLITGGYTGELFF. The CDR3 coding sequence is TGTGCCAGCACGCTAATCACGGGGGGATACACCGGGGAGCTGTTTTTT.